The clone carrying this T cell receptor beta chain appeared many times. Its cognate antigen is unknown. This sample stems from a study of regulatory T cells in long-lasting Graves disease. Whole-study context: Prior antithyroid drug treatment in newly diagnosed Graves' patients lasted under 3 months.

Findings of the study overall: Repertoires from persistent disease leaned toward TRBV28, TRBJ1-2 and TRBJ2-5.

Time point meaning: newly diagnosed GD, antithyroid drugs for less than 3 months. RNA from PBMCs was the source of the TCR library. An endocrinology unit in Xi'an, China, supplied the patients. A peripheral blood sample, nine milliliters in volume, was drawn into EDTA tubes. Germline CDR1 and CDR2: MNHNS and SASEGT. Trimming cost V 5 bases and J 3 bases, with 11 bases left between them. CDR3 length equals 14 residues. TCR beta libraries were built with iRepertoire HTBI primers and Arm-PCR of CDR3 regions. TCRdb passed the multiplex PCR reads through MiXCR, listing each CDR3 protein once. The sample has hundreds of thousands of distinct CDR3 sequences; about 16% are singletons. This sample was also put to use in a study of T cells in Graves' hyperthyroidism and ophthalmopathy.

The sequence was collected from a woman aged 35-65 years with Graves disease. The chain has TRBV6-1 and TRBJ1-5; D not certain. Material: peripheral blood mononuclear cells (PBMCs), obtained at new diagnosis, from a patient treated with antithyroid drugs. The CDR3 reads CASSTDGYNQPQHF. CDR3 in DNA: TGTGCCAGCAGTACCGACGGGTACAATCAGCCCCAGCATTTT.